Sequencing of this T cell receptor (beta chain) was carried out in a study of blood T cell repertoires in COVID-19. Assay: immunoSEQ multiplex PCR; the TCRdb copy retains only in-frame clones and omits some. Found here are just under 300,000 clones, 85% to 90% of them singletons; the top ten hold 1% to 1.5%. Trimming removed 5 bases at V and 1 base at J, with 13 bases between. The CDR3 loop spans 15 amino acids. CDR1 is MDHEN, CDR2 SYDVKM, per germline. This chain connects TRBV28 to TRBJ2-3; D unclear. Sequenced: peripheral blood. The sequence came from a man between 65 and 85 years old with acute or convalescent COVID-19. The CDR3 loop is CASSPPVRGTDTQYF. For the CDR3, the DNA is TGTGCCAGCAGTCCTCCGGTCCGGGGCACAGATACGCAGTATTTT. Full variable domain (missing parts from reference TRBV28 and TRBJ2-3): DVKVTQSSRYLVKRTGEKVFLECVQDMDHENMFWYRQDPGLGLRLIYFSYDVKMKEKGDIPEGYSVSREKKERFSLILESASTNQTSMYLCASSPPVRGTDTQYFGPGTRLTVL.